Presented here are 31 T cell receptor beta chains from one specimen sequenced in a study of shared clonotypes between healthy human individuals. The protocol was immunoSEQ multiplex PCR, while the TCRdb copy is restricted to in-frame clones and leaves out a portion. The sample consists of about 1 million clones, approximately 70% of them appearing once. Sequencing was carried out using memory CD4+ T cells sorted from blood. The subset here: CD45RA-negative fraction. The origin of the receptors is a man aged 18 to 29 in good health.

This clone was counted once. The V call is TRBV7-9, the J call TRBJ2-3; D unclear. The CDR3 length is 12 residues. Trimming removed 5 bases from V and 9 bases from J, with 12 bases in between. Germline V gene sequence: CDR1 SEHNR, CDR2 FQNEAQ (reference sequence). The CDR3 bases are TGTGCCAGCAGCGTTTTAGATGGCACGCAGTATTTT. Translating gives CASSVLDGTQYF.

The CDR3 DNA follows: TGTGCCACCAGCAGAGATTATGGGCAGGGGGCCTATGGCTACACCTTC. Amino acid sequence: CATSRDYGQGAYGYTF. The chain recombines TRBV15 with TRBJ1-2; 8 bases fit TRBD1. Trimming took 0 bases from V and 4 from J; bases not matched to a gene: 7. This CDR3 region has 16 residues. Germline loops: CDR1 LNHNV, CDR2 YYDKDF (reference sequence). Combining the CDR3 with reference TRBV15 and TRBJ1-2 gives the whole variable domain DAMVIQNPRYQVTQFGKPVTLSCSQTLNHNVMYWYQQKSSQAPKLLFHYYDKDFNNEADTPDNFQSRRPNTSFCFLDIRSPGLGDTAMYLCATSRDYGQGAYGYTFGSGTRLTVV.

CDR3: CASKTGASNQPQHF. CDR3 coding DNA: TGTGCCAGCAAGACAGGGGCGAGCAATCAGCCCCAGCATTTT. V is TRBV2 and J is TRBJ1-5; 8 bases fit TRBD1. Germline CDR1 is SNHLY and CDR2 is FYNNEI. The CDR3 is 14 residues long. V lost 7 bases and J lost 1; bases outside the gene matches: 3.

This rearrangement joins TRBV6-5 to TRBJ2-5; 7 bases match TRBD2. The CDR3 extends over 16 amino acids. Germline CDR1 and CDR2: MNHEY and SVGAGI. J was trimmed by 1 base and V by 0 bases; bases with no gene match: 5. CDR3 in amino acids: CASSYSRSSGQETQYF. The CDR3 nucleotides are TGTGCCAGCAGTTACTCGAGGTCTAGCGGCCAAGAGACCCAGTACTTC.

The chain recombines TRBV11-2 with TRBJ1-3; no clear D. CDR3 length equals 15 residues. V lost 5 bases to trimming and J lost 0 bases, with 11 bases between them. The germline V gene has CDR1 SGHAT and CDR2 FQNNGV. The CDR3: CASSPEWPSGNTIYF. The DNA of the CDR3 is TGTGCCAGCAGCCCTGAGTGGCCCTCTGGAAACACCATATATTTT.

The chain combines TRBV25-1 with TRBJ1-1, with TRBD1 matching 7 bases. Germline V gene sequence: CDR1 MGHDK, CDR2 SYGVNS. Trimming took 4 bases from V and 1 from J; bases not matched to a gene: 3. The CDR3 is 14 amino acids. The CDR3 sequence: CASSVSGGNTEAFF. For the CDR3, the DNA is TGTGCCAGCAGTGTCTCAGGGGGGAACACTGAAGCTTTCTTT.

This clone was observed a few times. V gene TRBV10-1 combines with J gene TRBJ1-6; unclear D gene. V lost 6 bases, J lost 9 bases, and 12 bases lay in between. The CDR3 spans 13 residues. CDR1 is WNHNN and CDR2 is SYGVQD in the germline V gene (reference sequence). The CDR3 region is CASSGNNFSPLHF. The CDR3 nucleotides are TGCGCCAGCAGCGGGAACAACTTTTCACCCCTCCACTTT.

V and J are TRBV2 and TRBJ2-7, with D possibly TRBD2 on 5 matching bases. V was pared by 1 base and J by 5 bases, with 12 bases between. CDR1 SNHLY and CDR2 FYNNEI come from the germline V gene. This CDR3 is 14 amino acids long. The CDR3 is CASSEGKGVDEQYF. The CDR3 coding sequence is TGTGCCAGCAGTGAAGGGAAGGGAGTCGACGAGCAGTACTTC.

Comments on this clone: This sample also contains other DNA sequences that code for the same CDR3. The V gene is TRBV28, the J gene TRBJ1-5, with D unclear. Germline V gene data show CDR1 as MDHEN and CDR2 as SYDVKM. With 6 bases removed from V and 4 bases from J, the gap between germline ends came to 7 bases. This CDR3 has 12 residues. CDR3 sequence: CASRESNQPQHF. In DNA form, the CDR3 reads TGTGCCAGCAGGGAGAGTAATCAGCCCCAGCATTTT.

The V and J genes are TRBV2 and TRBJ2-2, with 7 bases lining up with TRBD2. The CDR3 runs to 13 residues. The V and J ends lost 9 bases and 5 bases, in that order; junction bases with no gene match: 6. Germline V gene lookup returns CDR1 SNHLY and CDR2 FYNNEI. CDR3 region: CASRTSETGELFF. CDR3 DNA: TGTGCCAGTCGAACTAGCGAGACCGGGGAGCTGTTTTTT.

The chain links TRBV19 to TRBJ2-5, with 8 nucleotides matching TRBD1. The CDR3 contains 16 residues. The germline V gene has CDR1 LNHDA and CDR2 SQIVND (reference sequence). V was clipped by 4 bases and J by 1 base; unmatched bases: 8. The CDR3 nucleotides read TGTGCCAGTAGTACGCGCGGACAGGGCCCCCAAGAGACCCAGTACTTC. Its protein is CASSTRGQGPQETQYF.

The rearrangement uses TRBV27 and TRBJ2-1; D not certain. V lost 6 bases and J 6 bases, leaving 15 bases between the germline ends. Germline CDR1 reads MNHEY; CDR2 reads SMNVEV (reference sequence). This CDR3 is built from 14 residues. CDR3 protein: CASSPSTIPNEQFF. The CDR3 nucleotides are TGTGCCAGCAGCCCCTCGACAATCCCCAATGAGCAGTTCTTC.

This sequence joins TRBV5-4 and TRBJ2-1; D remains ambiguous. CDR1 SGHNT and CDR2 YYREEE come from the germline V gene (reference sequence). This CDR3 is built from 17 residues. V was clipped by 1 base and J by 8 bases, with 22 bases between them. The CDR3 loop is CASSLPLLGKGQDEQFF. CDR3 in DNA: TGTGCCAGCAGCTTGCCTCTTCTTGGAAAGGGCCAAGATGAGCAGTTCTTC.

The J gene is TRBJ2-1, the V gene TRBV29-1, with D possibly TRBD2 on 6 matching bases. V lost 4 bases, J lost 0 bases, and 10 bases lay in between. The CDR3 sequence is 14 residues long. The V gene's germline CDR1 is SQVTM and CDR2 ANQGSEA. CDR3 loop: CSVVRESSYNEQFF. In DNA, the CDR3 is TGCAGCGTTGTGCGGGAAAGCTCCTACAATGAGCAGTTCTTC.

The chain has TRBV7-2 and TRBJ2-7; 7 nucleotides line up with TRBD1. Losses at the gene ends were 5 bases for V and 6 bases for J; bases not matched to a gene: 10. CDR1 is SGHTA, CDR2 FQGNSA, per germline. CDR3 size: 14 residues. The CDR3 coding sequence is TGTGCCAGCAGCCCCATGGCGACAGGGCCCGAGCAGTACTTC. This gives the protein CASSPMATGPEQYF.

The V call is TRBV4-1, the J call TRBJ1-2, with TRBD1 identical over 8 bases. The ends lost 1 base at V and 6 bases at J; junction bases unmatched: 4. The CDR3 loop spans 14 amino acids. Looked up from germline, CDR1 is MGHRA and CDR2 is YSYEKL. The CDR3 sequence is CASSQGTGYHGYTF. CDR3 nucleotide sequence: TGCGCCAGCAGCCAAGGGACAGGGTATCATGGCTACACCTTC.

The V gene is TRBV19, the J gene TRBJ1-2; 9 bases map to TRBD1. The germline CDR1 and CDR2 sequences are LNHDA and SQIVND (reference sequence). With V trimmed by 11 bases and J by 3 bases, 13 bases remained unmatched. The CDR3 consists of 15 residues. CDR3 bases: TGTGCCTCTTGGACCGGGACAGGGAGCGACTATGGCTACACCTTC. Translating gives CASWTGTGSDYGYTF.

This chain connects TRBV13 to TRBJ1-4; D ambiguous. The V gene's germline CDR1 is PRHDT and CDR2 FYEKMQ (reference sequence). Trimming removed 4 bases from V and 8 bases from J, with 8 bases in between. The CDR3 consists of 12 residues. The CDR3 DNA reads as TGTGCCAGCAGCTCAAATGTGGAAAAACTGTTTTTT. This encodes CASSSNVEKLFF.

V and J are TRBV19 and TRBJ2-3; 7 nucleotides match TRBD1. The CDR3 contains 18 residues. The germline V gene encodes CDR1 LNHDA and CDR2 SQIVND (reference sequence). V was pared by 6 bases and J by 4 bases, with 19 bases of the junction left unmatched. The chain's CDR3 is CASRTISNRGRLSDTQYF. The CDR3 DNA reads as TGTGCCAGTAGGACCATTTCGAACAGGGGTCGGCTATCAGATACGCAGTATTTT.

The chain employs TRBV7-2 and TRBJ1-1; D is perhaps TRBD1 (5 bases). The CDR3 spans 12 residues. Germline V gene data show CDR1 as SGHTA and CDR2 as FQGNSA. The V gene lost 7 bases and the J gene lost 5 bases, with 11 bases spanning the gap. The CDR3 spells CASNSGMTEAFF. The CDR3 region has the DNA TGTGCCAGCAACTCAGGGATGACTGAAGCTTTCTTT.

The chain employs TRBV15 and TRBJ2-7, with 7 positions matching TRBD1. Germline V gene data show CDR1 as LNHNV and CDR2 as YYDKDF (reference sequence). CDR3 length: 14 amino acids. V shed 1 base, J shed 5 bases, and the junction held 5 bases outside the gene matches. CDR3 amino acids: CATSRGGQGDEQYF. The CDR3 DNA reads as TGTGCCACCAGCAGAGGGGGGCAGGGGGACGAGCAGTACTTC.

The chain recombines TRBV30 with TRBJ1-1; D call uncertain. Germline V gives CDR1 GTSNPN, CDR2 SVGIG (reference sequence). V was shortened by 2 bases and J by 1 base, with 8 bases between the two germline ends. CDR3 length equals 13 residues. DNA for the CDR3: TGTGCCTGGAGTAAGTCGGCGAACACTGAAGCTTTCTTT. Translated, it gives CAWSKSANTEAFF.

The J gene is TRBJ2-7, the V gene TRBV6-1, with D perhaps TRBD1 (6 bases). CDR1 is MNHNS, CDR2 SASEGT, per germline. The V end lost 6 bases, the J end lost 4 bases, and 19 bases lay between the germline ends. The CDR3 runs 15 residues. The CDR3 reads CASRPDGNRAYEQYF. The DNA of the CDR3 is TGTGCCAGCAGACCCGACGGAAACAGGGCTTACGAGCAGTACTTC.

The V and J genes are TRBV11-2 and TRBJ2-5, with unresolved D. The CDR3 runs to 16 residues. The germline V gene has CDR1 SGHAT and CDR2 FQNNGV. V lost 1 base to trimming and J lost 0 bases, with 12 bases between them. The CDR3 DNA sequence: TGTGCCAGCAGCTTAGTACGCCTGCGTGACCAAGAGACCCAGTACTTC. This gives the protein CASSLVRLRDQETQYF.

Here the CDR3 DNA reads TGTGCCTCTAGTGGGACAGGGGACGAGCAGTACTTC. This gives the protein CASSGTGDEQYF. This chain connects TRBV30 to TRBJ2-7, with 10 bases fitting TRBD1. Trimming cost V 7 bases and J 5 bases; bases outside gene matches: 5. Per germline, CDR1 GTSNPN and CDR2 SVGIG (reference sequence). CDR3 size: 12 residues. The variable domain in full, completed from reference TRBV30 and TRBJ2-7, reads SQTIHQWPATLVQPVGSPLSLECTVEGTSNPNLYWYRQAAGRGLQLLFYSVGIGQISSEVPQNLSASRPQDRQFILSSKKLLLSDSGFYLCASSGTGDEQYFGPGTRLTVT.

The J gene is TRBJ1-5, the V gene TRBV19, with D perhaps TRBD1 (6 bases). The germline V gene encodes CDR1 LNHDA and CDR2 SQIVND (reference sequence). CDR3 size: 16 residues. V was cut by 6 bases and J by 0 bases, with 15 bases left in between. This CDR3 is CASSLPWGASNQPQHF. CDR3 DNA: TGTGCCAGTAGCCTTCCCTGGGGGGCTAGCAATCAGCCCCAGCATTTT.

This chain uses TRBV4-3 with TRBJ2-1, with 12 bases fitting TRBD2. There are 19 residues in the CDR3. Trimming at V came to 0 bases and at J to 4 bases, leaving 10 bases not matched to a gene. Germline V lookup: CDR1 LGHNA, CDR2 YSLEER. The CDR3 DNA is TGCGCCAGCAGCCAAGATGCGACTAGCGGGAGTATTCTATACAATGAGCAGTTCTTC. Protein product: CASSQDATSGSILYNEQFF.

This sequence joins TRBV28 and TRBJ2-7; no reliable D call. The CDR3 consists of 13 residues. Germline CDR1 MDHEN, CDR2 SYDVKM. V was cut by 2 bases and J by 2 bases, with 7 bases left in between. The CDR3 nucleotides are TGTGCCAGCAGTTTAGGCAGAGCCTACGAGCAGTACTTC. Translated, it gives CASSLGRAYEQYF. Together with reference TRBV28 and TRBJ2-7, the CDR3 gives the full variable domain: DVKVTQSSRYLVKRTGEKVFLECVQDMDHENMFWYRQDPGLGLRLIYFSYDVKMKEKGDIPEGYSVSREKKERFSLILESASTNQTSMYLCASSLGRAYEQYFGPGTRLTVT.

V and J are TRBV25-1 and TRBJ2-7; weak D call: TRBD1 (6 bases). CDR3 length equals 15 residues. CDR1 and CDR2 (germline): MGHDK, SYGVNS. V gave up 1 base and J gave up 2 bases, with 12 bases separating them. CDR3 sequence (DNA): TGTGCCAGCAGTGAATCGGCCAGGGGAACCTACGAGCAGTACTTC. Amino acids: CASSESARGTYEQYF.

The chain combines TRBV21-1 with TRBJ2-3; the table's D call TRBD1 went unverified against the DNA. TRBV21-1 is annotated as a pseudogene. The CDR3 contains 16 residues. The CDR3 DNA reads as TGTGCCAGCAGTAAGTTACAGGCCGCTCGCACAGATACGCAGTATTTT. As protein: CASSKLQAARTDTQYF.

The V call is TRBV11-2, the J call TRBJ1-6; the D is unclear. V lost 5 bases and J 0 bases, leaving 14 bases between the germline ends. CDR3 length equals 17 residues. CDR1 is SGHAT and CDR2 is FQNNGV in the germline V gene. Here the CDR3 DNA reads TGTGCCAGCAGCACCTTAGAAGTTAGCTCCTATAATTCACCCCTCCACTTT. Residues: CASSTLEVSSYNSPLHF.